The 18 T cell receptor beta chains reported below all come from one sample, sequenced in a study of beta chain features in type 1 diabetes. Reverse transcription of all isolated RNA meant that expressed TCRB transcripts were sequenced. Assay used: immunoSEQ multiplex PCR; TCRdb lists only in-frame clones, some missing. The sample has under 950,000 clones; 17% are singletons. The sample comprised naive CD4+ T cells from blood. These receptors all come from a young woman in good health.

This clone was recorded a few times. The chain links TRBV28 to TRBJ2-5; maybe TRBD2 (6 bases). The germline V gene has CDR1 MDHEN and CDR2 SYDVKM. The CDR3 contains 14 residues. The V end lost 6 bases, the J end lost 4 bases, and 15 bases lay between the germline ends. The CDR3: CASRLSGVGETQYF. CDR3 sequence (DNA): TGTGCCAGCAGGCTTAGCGGAGTGGGAGAGACCCAGTACTTC.

This clone was seen more than once but under ten times. One end of the junction does not line up with germline, which may come from a read error. J is TRBJ2-6 and V is TRBV7-9; D is ambiguous. Looked up from germline, CDR1 is SEHNR and CDR2 is FQNEAQ (reference sequence). The CDR3 consists of 13 residues. CDR3 DNA: TGTGCCAGCAGGTTAGCTGGGGCCAACGTCCTGACTTTC. This translates into CASRLAGANVLTF.

The V call is TRBV4-3, the J call TRBJ2-7; either TRBD1 or TRBD2 may fit D (5 bases each). From germline, CDR1 is LGHNA and CDR2 YSLEER. CDR3 length: 16 amino acids. Trimming removed 1 base at V and 1 base at J, with 14 bases between. This chain's CDR3 is CASSQVYPGRSYEQYF. For the CDR3, the DNA is TGCGCCAGCAGCCAAGTTTACCCGGGACGGTCCTACGAGCAGTACTTC.

This clone was observed a few times. The sample carries other DNA sequences with the same CDR3. The chain combines TRBV5-1 with TRBJ2-5; 7 nucleotides align to TRBD2. The CDR3 runs to 14 residues. With 1 base clipped from V and 5 bases from J, the junction kept 5 bases outside the gene matches. In germline, CDR1 is SGHRS, CDR2 YFSETQ. CDR3: CASSLTGGGETQYF. The CDR3 nucleotides are TGCGCCAGCAGCTTGACGGGAGGAGGGGAGACCCAGTACTTC.

The sample holds a few counts of this clone. The gene calls are TRBV7-9 and TRBJ1-1; no reliable D call. This CDR3 comprises 14 residues. Trimming removed 5 bases from V and 0 bases from J, with 10 bases in between. Germline loops: CDR1 SEHNR, CDR2 FQNEAQ (reference sequence). CDR3: CASSTTVMNTEAFF. CDR3 nucleotide sequence: TGTGCCAGCAGCACAACAGTCATGAACACTGAAGCTTTCTTT.

The chain carries TRBV18 and TRBJ2-1; 7 nucleotides align to TRBD2. Germline V lookup: CDR1 KGHSH, CDR2 LQKENI. This CDR3 region has 16 residues. V was pared by 6 bases and J by 4 bases, with 12 bases of the junction left unmatched. In DNA form, the CDR3 reads TGTGCCAGCTCCCGTAACGAGCGGGACCCGTACAATGAGCAGTTCTTC. Translation: CASSRNERDPYNEQFF. The complete variable domain, with remaining parts taken from reference TRBV18 and TRBJ2-1, reads NAGVMQNPRHLVRRRGQEARLRCSPMKGHSHVYWYRQLPEEGLKFMVYLQKENIIDESGMPKERFSAEFPKEGPSILRIQQVVRGDSAAYFCASSRNERDPYNEQFFGPGTRLTVL.

This clone appeared a single time. V gene TRBV7-8 combines with J gene TRBJ2-5; 11 nucleotides line up with TRBD2. This CDR3 has 19 amino acids. From germline, CDR1 is SGHVS and CDR2 FQNEAQ. Trimming took 1 base from V and 5 from J; bases not matched to a gene: 15. CDR3 residues: CASSLGARASGRLRETQYF. In DNA, the CDR3 is TGTGCCAGCAGCTTAGGTGCACGGGCTAGCGGGAGGTTGAGGGAGACCCAGTACTTC.

With respect to this clone: Other DNA sequences in this sample translate to the same CDR3. The chain uses TRBV27 and TRBJ2-7, with 8 bases matching TRBD1. Germline V CDR1 and CDR2: MNHEY, SMNVEV (reference sequence). The CDR3 loop spans 13 amino acids. After removal of 6 bases from V and 2 bases from J, the junction contained 3 bases not matched to a gene. The CDR3 DNA reads TGTGCCAGCAGAAGGACAGGGACCTACGAGCAGTACTTC. Its protein product is CASRRTGTYEQYF.

In this sample, this clone turned up a few times. The chain couples TRBV5-1 to TRBJ2-1; 13 bases are a match to TRBD2. The CDR3 is 17 residues long. CDR1 SGHRS and CDR2 YFSETQ come from the germline V gene. J gave up 6 bases and V 3 bases, and 9 bases lay outside the gene matches. This CDR3 is CASSSGLAGVGGNEQFF. The CDR3 coding sequence is TGCGCCAGCAGCTCAGGACTAGCGGGAGTGGGCGGCAATGAGCAGTTCTTC.

This rearrangement joins TRBV7-9 to TRBJ2-2, with 11 nucleotides matching TRBD2. The CDR3 totals 15 residues. V trimming: 5 bases; J trimming: 4 bases; junction bases outside the gene matches: 3. Germline assignment: CDR1 SEHNR and CDR2 FQNEAQ (reference sequence). For the CDR3, the DNA is TGTGCCAGCAGCCGTAGCGGGAGGGTCACCGGGGAGCTGTTTTTT. It is translated as CASSRSGRVTGELFF.

This clone was picked up many times. For the CDR3, the DNA is TGTGCCAGCAGCTCTTACGGACGGAACTATGGCTACACCTTC. It yields the protein CASSSYGRNYGYTF. The V gene is TRBV28, the J gene TRBJ1-2, with D unresolved. This CDR3 region has 14 residues. V was cut by 6 bases and J by 2 bases, with 13 bases left in between. Germline CDR1 is MDHEN and CDR2 is SYDVKM.

The V call is TRBV6-6, the J call TRBJ2-3, with TRBD2 matching over 9 bases. With V trimmed by 7 bases and J by 0 bases, 2 bases remained unmatched. This CDR3 is 14 amino acids long. The germline CDR1 and CDR2 sequences are MNHNY and SVGAGI (reference sequence). The CDR3 region has the DNA TGTGCCAGCAAGCTAGCGGGGAGCACAGATACGCAGTATTTT. Translating it yields CASKLAGSTDTQYF.

This clone has just a few counts. Other DNA sequences within the sample encode an identical CDR3. The J gene is TRBJ2-1, the V gene TRBV9; D possibly uses TRBD1 or TRBD2 (5 bases each). The CDR3 has 15 amino acids. Germline-derived CDR1 and CDR2 are SGDLS and YYNGEE. V was clipped by 0 bases and J by 3 bases, with 10 bases between them. The CDR3 protein is CASSVGLGVYNEQFF. In DNA form, the CDR3 reads TGTGCCAGCAGCGTAGGATTGGGGGTCTACAATGAGCAGTTCTTC.

The CDR3 protein is CASSPESGDGYTF. DNA for the CDR3: TGTGCCAGCAGCCCGGAATCAGGGGATGGCTACACCTTC. The chain joins TRBV9 to TRBJ1-2; maybe TRBD1 (6 bases). The CDR3 is made up of 13 amino acids. Germline V gives CDR1 SGDLS, CDR2 YYNGEE. V was pared by 4 bases and J by 6 bases, with 13 bases between.

The J gene is TRBJ2-5, the V gene TRBV7-2, with TRBD2 matching over 9 bases. The germline CDR1 and CDR2 sequences are SGHTA and FQGNSA. V dropped 1 base and J dropped 2; count of bases not matched to a gene: 5. The CDR3 runs 16 residues. This CDR3 reads CASSLVWLAGQETQYF. DNA for the CDR3: TGTGCCAGCAGCTTAGTTTGGCTAGCGGGACAAGAGACCCAGTACTTC.

This clone is a singleton in its sample. The rearrangement joins TRBV6-1 to TRBJ1-1; D gene uncertain. Trimming left V 5 bases short and J 4 bases short, with 14 bases between. The CDR3 has 14 amino acids. Germline V gene sequence: CDR1 MNHNS, CDR2 SASEGT. This CDR3 is CASSWGSDGTEAFF. The CDR3 nucleotides read TGTGCCAGCAGTTGGGGATCGGATGGCACTGAAGCTTTCTTT.

The sample holds a few counts of this clone. This chain uses TRBV5-4 with TRBJ2-1; 8 nucleotides match TRBD2. J gave up 10 bases and V 4 bases, and 10 bases lay outside the gene matches. CDR1 and CDR2 from the germline V gene are SGHNT and YYREEE (reference sequence). The CDR3 consists of 14 residues. The CDR3 here is CASSAGGQLNEQFF. The CDR3 bases are TGTGCCAGCAGCGCGGGAGGCCAACTTAACGAGCAGTTCTTC.

The genes are TRBV4-1 and TRBJ2-5; D is undetermined. The CDR3 is 17 residues long. CDR1 and CDR2 from the germline V gene are MGHRA and YSYEKL. Between the trimmed V and J ends, which lost 0 bases and 5 bases, there was a span of 19 bases. The DNA for the CDR3 is TGCGCCAGCAGCCAAGACTACGGCGTGGTGGGGTTTGAGACCCAGTACTTC. Translated, it gives CASSQDYGVVGFETQYF.